Reported below is one T cell receptor (beta chain). Its antigen is still unknown. The CDR3 is 15 amino acids. The V gene's germline CDR1 is SNHLY and CDR2 FYNNEI. The J segment lost 3 bases and the V segment lost 6 bases, leaving 5 bases of the junction unmatched. The record originates from a study of T cells in Graves' hyperthyroidism and ophthalmopathy. Study observations and caveats: Most expanded thyroid clonotypes above 0.001 recurred in blood.

Amplification of TCR beta CDR3 regions was performed using RNA transcripts as template. HTBI primers were the set used in a first-round RT-PCR of the TCR CDR3. TCRdb re-called the multiplex PCR reads with MiXCR, one entry per CDR3 protein. The sample has more than 300,000 distinct CDR3 sequences; about 12% are singletons. Diagnosis rested on symptoms, serum thyroxine and TRAb, thyroid ultrasound, and orbital computed tomography. A roughly 9.1 ml volume of fresh peripheral blood provided the PBMCs. Input material: blood. The genes are TRBV2 and TRBJ2-1; 10 bases fit TRBD2. This TCR derives from a woman between 18 and 29 years old with Graves' hyperthyroidism. CDR3 sequence reads: CASRSTSGFYNEQFF. The CDR3 bases are TGTGCCAGCAGATCGACTAGCGGGTTCTACAATGAGCAGTTCTTC. Full variable domain (outside the CDR3, taken from reference TRBV2 and TRBJ2-1): EPEVTQTPSHQVTQMGQEVILRCVPISNHLYFYWYRQILGQKVEFLVSFYNNEISEKSEIFDDQFSVERPDGSNFTLKIRSTKLEDSAMYFCASRSTSGFYNEQFFGPGTRLTVL.